Each of the 21 T cell receptor beta chains below was sequenced from the same sample in a study of blood T cell repertoires in COVID-19. Libraries were prepared by immunoSEQ multiplex PCR; TCRdb keeps only in-frame clonotypes and omits some of them. The sample has 470,000 or so clones; 80% to 90% are singletons. The specimen sequenced was peripheral blood. These TCRs come from a human donor in a cohort sampled during active COVID-19.

The rearrangement joins TRBV30 to TRBJ2-7; the match to TRBD2 covers 7 bases. The CDR3 sequence is 13 residues long. The germline CDR1 and CDR2 sequences are GTSNPN and SVGIG (reference sequence). V gave up 4 bases and J gave up 5 bases; unmatched junction bases: 8. In DNA form, the CDR3 reads TGTGCCTGGAATGGGGGAGGGCACGACGAGCAGTACTTC. It translates to CAWNGGGHDEQYF.

J is TRBJ2-7 and V is TRBV19, with TRBD2 matching 11 bases. The CDR3 consists of 16 residues. J lost 6 bases, V lost 6 bases, and 13 bases had no gene match. Germline lookup yields CDR1 LNHDA and CDR2 SQIVND (reference sequence). Here the CDR3 DNA reads TGTGCCAGTAGGGCTGGAACTAGCGGGAGAACTGGCGAGCAGTACTTC. This sequence encodes CASRAGTSGRTGEQYF.

The V and J genes are TRBV7-9 and TRBJ1-3; D unclear. CDR3 length: 14 amino acids. From germline, CDR1 is SEHNR and CDR2 FQNEAQ (reference sequence). Trimming shortened V by 5 bases and J by 0 bases, and 8 bases separated the two germline ends. The CDR3 here is CASSRFGSGNTIYF. The CDR3 coding sequence is TGTGCCAGCAGCCGATTCGGCTCTGGAAACACCATATATTTT.

This clone came up a few times. This chain uses TRBV6-5 with TRBJ2-7; 12 nucleotides line up with TRBD2. V trimming: 5 bases; J trimming: 6 bases; junction bases outside the gene matches: 5. The CDR3 runs to 14 residues. Germline V gives CDR1 MNHEY, CDR2 SVGAGI. Here the CDR3 DNA reads TGTGCCAGCAGTCCAGGACTAGCGGGAAGCGAGCAGTACTTC. Its translation: CASSPGLAGSEQYF.

V gene TRBV6-2 or TRBV6-3 combines with J gene TRBJ2-1, with 9 bases fitting TRBD2. The CDR3 length is 17 residues. Germline V gene lookup returns CDR1 MNHEY and CDR2 SVGEGT. J gave up 3 bases and V 0 bases, and 6 bases lay outside the gene matches. CDR3 sequence reads: CASSYSGPSGVYNEQFF. The CDR3 DNA reads TGTGCCAGCAGTTACTCGGGGCCTAGCGGGGTCTACAATGAGCAGTTCTTC.

This chain uses TRBV19 with TRBJ2-1; D unclear. Deletions cut 9 bases from V and 0 bases from J, with 9 bases between. The CDR3 is 13 residues long. The germline gives CDR1 LNHDA, CDR2 SQIVND (reference sequence). DNA of the CDR3: TGTGCCAGGGGCCAGAGCTCCTACAATGAGCAGTTCTTC. This gives the protein CARGQSSYNEQFF.

The chain joins TRBV5-8 to TRBJ2-1, with 12 bases lining up with TRBD2. The CDR3 is 18 residues long. With V trimmed by 2 bases and J by 0 bases, 6 bases remained unmatched. The germline CDR1 and CDR2 sequences are SGHTS and YDEGEE. The CDR3 nucleotides are TGTGCCAGCAGCTTCGCTCGACTAGCGGGGGCCTCCTACAATGAGCAGTTCTTC. Translated: CASSFARLAGASYNEQFF.

The CDR3 sequence is CASTPGFGGTQYF. The CDR3 DNA reads as TGTGCCAGCACTCCAGGGTTTGGCGGTACGCAGTATTTT. V usage is TRBV4-2 and J usage is TRBJ2-3; D is perhaps TRBD1 (5 bases). Per the germline V gene, CDR1 is LGHNA and CDR2 is YNFKEQ. The length of the CDR3 is 13 residues. V lost 7 bases and J lost 8, with 16 bases in between.

V and J are TRBV5-4 and TRBJ2-7; 8 nucleotides line up with TRBD1. Per germline, CDR1 SGHNT and CDR2 YYREEE (reference sequence). After removal of 4 bases from V and 2 bases from J, the junction contained 5 bases not matched to a gene. This CDR3 spans 14 amino acids. CDR3: CASSEDRAAYEQYF. The DNA for the CDR3 is TGTGCCAGCAGCGAGGACAGGGCCGCCTACGAGCAGTACTTC.

The chain carries TRBV28 and TRBJ1-2; D gene ambiguous. V lost 2 bases and J 8 bases, leaving 15 bases between the germline ends. CDR3 length equals 14 residues. Germline V gene sequence: CDR1 MDHEN, CDR2 SYDVKM. The CDR3 here is CASSLRRPKDGYTF. The CDR3 DNA follows: TGTGCCAGCAGTTTAAGGAGGCCGAAGGACGGCTACACCTTC.

The chain is built from TRBV3-1 (or the pseudogene TRBV3-2) and TRBJ2-7, with 9 bases that match TRBD1. Trimming at V came to 5 bases and at J to 12 bases, leaving 8 bases not matched to a gene. The germline V gene encodes CDR1 LGHDT and CDR2 YNNKEL (reference sequence). The CDR3 runs 12 residues. CDR3 residues: CASSTRQGDPYF. CDR3 nucleotide sequence: TGTGCCAGCAGCACTAGACAGGGGGACCCGTACTTC.

The chain employs TRBV30 and TRBJ2-1, with 9 nucleotides matching TRBD1. The CDR3 is made up of 15 amino acids. V gave up 2 bases and J gave up 2 bases; unmatched junction bases: 4. Germline assignment: CDR1 GTSNPN and CDR2 SVGIG (reference sequence). The CDR3 loop is CAWSLGTGPYNEQFF. The CDR3 nucleotides are TGTGCCTGGAGTCTGGGGACAGGGCCCTACAATGAGCAGTTCTTC.

Comments on this clone: Other DNA sequences in the sample encode the same CDR3. This chain joins TRBV19 and TRBJ2-5, with D possibly TRBD2 on 5 matching bases. Germline V gene data show CDR1 as LNHDA and CDR2 as SQIVND (reference sequence). Trimming cost V 3 bases and J 2 bases, with 7 bases left between them. The CDR3 is made up of 13 amino acids. CDR3 residues: CASSITGQETQYF. The CDR3 coding sequence is TGTGCCAGTAGTATTACGGGGCAAGAGACCCAGTACTTC.

The chain is built from TRBV5-1 and TRBJ2-7, with 9 nucleotides matching TRBD1. From germline, CDR1 is SGHRS and CDR2 YFSETQ. The V and J ends lost 3 bases and 1 base, in that order; junction bases with no gene match: 5. The CDR3 is 15 residues long. The CDR3 sequence: CASSSDRGLSYEQYF. The CDR3 DNA is TGCGCCAGCAGCTCGGACAGGGGCCTATCCTACGAGCAGTACTTC.

This sequence joins TRBV10-2 and TRBJ1-5; possibly TRBD1 for D (5 bases). V lost 3 bases and J lost 2, with 8 bases in between. CDR3 length: 14 amino acids. Germline CDR1 reads WSHSY; CDR2 reads SAAADI. As DNA, the CDR3 is TGCGCCAGCAGTGAATCAGGGCGCAATCAGCCCCAGCATTTT. It specifies CASSESGRNQPQHF.

The chain combines TRBV2 with TRBJ2-1; D possibly corresponds to TRBD1 (5 bases). The CDR3 loop spans 14 amino acids. The germline V gene encodes CDR1 SNHLY and CDR2 FYNNEI. The V end lost 0 bases, the J end lost 11 bases, and 14 bases lay between the germline ends. CDR3 coding DNA: TGTGCCAGCAGTGAAGCGGCGGCGGCAGGGAAGCAGTTCTTC. Protein sequence: CASSEAAAAGKQFF. The full variable domain, in which reference TRBV2 and TRBJ2-1 provide the parts outside the CDR3, is EPEVTQTPSHQVTQMGQEVILRCVPISNHLYFYWYRQILGQKVEFLVSFYNNEISEKSEIFDDQFSVERPDGSNFTLKIRSTKLEDSAMYFCASSEAAAAGKQFFGPGTRLTVL.

The rearrangement joins TRBV10-3 to TRBJ1-1; 7 bases line up with TRBD1. V gave up 8 bases and J gave up 1 base; unmatched junction bases: 1. This CDR3 region has 12 residues. CDR1 is ENHRY and CDR2 is SYGVKD in the germline V gene. The CDR3 region has the DNA TGTGCCATCGGGACAGCGAACACTGAAGCTTTCTTT. This translates into CAIGTANTEAFF.

The chain links TRBV19 to TRBJ2-7; TRBD2 matches 8 bases. V gave up 5 bases and J gave up 3 bases; unmatched junction bases: 12. The CDR3 has 16 amino acids. In germline, CDR1 is LNHDA, CDR2 SQIVND (reference sequence). In DNA form, the CDR3 reads TGTGCCAGTAGTTCCCCGGTCGGACTAGCCGTCTACGAGCAGTACTTC. It codes for CASSSPVGLAVYEQYF.

This chain uses TRBV5-1 with TRBJ2-1; no firm D call. In germline, CDR1 is SGHRS, CDR2 YFSETQ. This CDR3 has 16 amino acids. V lost 4 bases and J 2 bases, leaving 16 bases between the germline ends. CDR3: CASSPLNLGPYNEQFF. CDR3 DNA sequence: TGCGCCAGCAGCCCTTTAAACCTAGGCCCCTACAATGAGCAGTTCTTC.

CDR3 bases: TGTGCCAGCAGCTTCGGGGGGGTAGGGGAGACCCAGTACTTC. Translated: CASSFGGVGETQYF. The rearrangement links TRBV13 to TRBJ2-5; 8 bases are shared with TRBD2. This CDR3 has 14 amino acids. Trimming removed 3 bases from V and 5 bases from J; junction bases left unmatched: 5. CDR1 and CDR2 from the germline V gene are PRHDT and FYEKMQ (reference sequence).

The chain combines TRBV7-2 with TRBJ1-1, with 8 bases matching TRBD1. V lost 2 bases, J lost 5 bases, and 4 bases stayed unmatched. Germline CDR1 and CDR2: SGHTA and FQGNSA. This CDR3 comprises 14 residues. Written as DNA, the CDR3 is TGTGCCAGCAGCTTAATTACAGGGGGTACTGAAGCTTTCTTT. Translation gives CASSLITGGTEAFF. The complete variable domain, with remaining parts taken from reference TRBV7-2 and TRBJ1-1, reads GAGVSQSPSNKVTEKGKDVELRCDPISGHTALYWYRQSLGQGLEFLIYFQGNSAPDKSGLPSDRFSAERTGGSVSTLTIQRTQQEDSAVYLCASSLITGGTEAFFGQGTRLTVV.